This T cell receptor (beta chain) was sequenced in a study of OX40 agonist ivuxolimab in advanced cancers. Study as a whole: Patients were treated with intravenous ivuxolimab, dosed at 0.01 to 10 mg/kg and infused every 2 weeks. Enrolled patients in dose escalation had cancers that were hepatocellular carcinoma, melanoma, renal cell or head and neck cancer.

The assay was immunoSEQ multiplex PCR, and TCRdb's table has in-frame clones only and misses some. The sample consists of about 64,000 clones, around 84% of them appearing once. Germline assignment: CDR1 SGDLS and CDR2 YYNGEE. The CDR3 contains 12 residues. V lost 0 bases to trimming and J lost 6 bases, with 5 bases between them. This receptor was taken from an adult with an advanced solid tumor such as melanoma, head and neck, liver or kidney cancer. Source: CD4+ or CD8+ T cells sorted from blood, taken in a trial of the OX40 agonist ivuxolimab. This chain connects TRBV9 to TRBJ2-3, with D hard to call. The CDR3 is CASSVGEDTQYF. The CDR3 DNA reads TGTGCCAGCAGCGTAGGAGAGGATACGCAGTATTTT.